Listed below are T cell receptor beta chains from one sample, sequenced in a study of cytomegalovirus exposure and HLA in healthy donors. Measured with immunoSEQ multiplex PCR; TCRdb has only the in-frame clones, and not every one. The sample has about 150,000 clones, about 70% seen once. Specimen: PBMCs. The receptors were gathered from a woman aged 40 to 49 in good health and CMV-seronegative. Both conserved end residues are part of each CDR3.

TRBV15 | CATSRISDITEAFF
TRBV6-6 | CASSLGLYYEQYF
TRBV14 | CASSQGWGQGTSPLHF
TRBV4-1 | CASSPTGSGGYGYTF
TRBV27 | CASSSTGTGEGNYGYTF
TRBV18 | CASSLGQAGTTEAFF
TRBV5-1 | CASSLGQSLGLSSYEQYF
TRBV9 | CASSRDRYDTEVFF
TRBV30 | CAWSGRQEAFF
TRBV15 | CATSTRRTGDGYTF
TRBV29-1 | CSVSGLPPREETQYF